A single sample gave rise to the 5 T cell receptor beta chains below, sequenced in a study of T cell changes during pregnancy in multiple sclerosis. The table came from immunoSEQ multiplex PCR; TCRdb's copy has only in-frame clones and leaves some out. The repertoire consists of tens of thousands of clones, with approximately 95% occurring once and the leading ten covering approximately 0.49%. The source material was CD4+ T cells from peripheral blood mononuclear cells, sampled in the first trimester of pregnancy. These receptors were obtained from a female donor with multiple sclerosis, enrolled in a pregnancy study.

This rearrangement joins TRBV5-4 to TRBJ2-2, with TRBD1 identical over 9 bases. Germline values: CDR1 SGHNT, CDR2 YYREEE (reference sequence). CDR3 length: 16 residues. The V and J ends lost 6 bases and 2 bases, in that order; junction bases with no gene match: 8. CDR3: CASNSGTGSNTGELFF. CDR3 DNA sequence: TGTGCCAGCAACTCCGGGACAGGGTCTAACACCGGGGAGCTGTTTTTT.

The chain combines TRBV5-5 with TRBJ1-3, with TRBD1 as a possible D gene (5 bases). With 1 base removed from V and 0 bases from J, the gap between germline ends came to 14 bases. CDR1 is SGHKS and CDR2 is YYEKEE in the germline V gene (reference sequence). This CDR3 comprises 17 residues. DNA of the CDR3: TGTGCCAGCAGCTTGTCGGGGGTTCAGAGCTCTGGAAACACCATATATTTT. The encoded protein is CASSLSGVQSSGNTIYF.

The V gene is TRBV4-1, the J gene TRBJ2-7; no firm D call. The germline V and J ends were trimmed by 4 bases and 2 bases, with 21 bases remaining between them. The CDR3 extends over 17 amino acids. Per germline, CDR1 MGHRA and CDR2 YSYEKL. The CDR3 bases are TGCGCCAGCAGCCTCCAACTTGAAGGCCCCAGGACCTACGAGCAGTACTTC. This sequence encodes CASSLQLEGPRTYEQYF.

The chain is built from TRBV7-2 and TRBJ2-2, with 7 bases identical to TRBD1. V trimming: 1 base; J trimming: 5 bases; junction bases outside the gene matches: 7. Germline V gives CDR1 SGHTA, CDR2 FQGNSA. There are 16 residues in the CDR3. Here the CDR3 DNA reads TGTGCCAGCAGCTTAGAGGGGGCTTTAGGTACCGGGGAGCTGTTTTTT. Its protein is CASSLEGALGTGELFF.

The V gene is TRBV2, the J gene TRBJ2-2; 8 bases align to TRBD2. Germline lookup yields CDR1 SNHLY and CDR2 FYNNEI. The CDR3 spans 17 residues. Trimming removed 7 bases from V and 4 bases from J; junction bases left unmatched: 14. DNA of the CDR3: TGTGCCAGCATCGTAGCGGGGCCCGAAATGAGCACCGGGGAGCTGTTTTTT. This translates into CASIVAGPEMSTGELFF.